This T cell receptor (beta chain) was recovered during a study of shared clonotypes between healthy human individuals. Study-level background: Three plates were used per donor for CD4 naive, three for CD4 memory, two for CD8 naive and one for CD8 memory.

TCRdb's table, derived via immunoSEQ multiplex PCR, lists solely in-frame clones and lacks some. This table has about 1,900,000 clones, approximately 94% appearing once. CDR1 and CDR2 from the germline V gene are SEHNR and FQNEAQ (reference sequence). V gave up 2 bases and J gave up 9 bases, with 5 bases separating them. The CDR3 length is 11 residues. Overall study results and limits: Non-shared clonotypes showed lower generation probabilities than clonotypes common to all four donors.

Remarks on this clone: Its antigen is as yet unknown.

Cells designated naive CD8 were CD45RO-negative and were positively selected for CCR7, with terminally differentiated effector memory CD45RA+ cells excluded. Adult donors, all healthy and HIV-negative, had no recent acute infections or vaccinations. The chain employs TRBV7-9 and TRBJ2-1; no clear D gene. Sequencing was performed on naive CD8+ T cells sorted from blood. This sequence originates from a man aged 18 to 29 in good health. The CDR3 bases are TGTGCCAGCAGCTTAAAAGTTGAGCAGTTCTTC. Encoded protein: CASSLKVEQFF.